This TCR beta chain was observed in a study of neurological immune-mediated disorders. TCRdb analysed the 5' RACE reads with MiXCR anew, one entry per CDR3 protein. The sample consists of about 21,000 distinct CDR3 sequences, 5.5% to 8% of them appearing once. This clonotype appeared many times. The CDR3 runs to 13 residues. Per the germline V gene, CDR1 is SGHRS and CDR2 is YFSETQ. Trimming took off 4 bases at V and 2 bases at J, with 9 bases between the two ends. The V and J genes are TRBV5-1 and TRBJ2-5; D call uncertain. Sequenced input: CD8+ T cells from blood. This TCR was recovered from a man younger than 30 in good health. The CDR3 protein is CASSQPGQETQYF. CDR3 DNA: TGCGCCAGCAGCCAACCTGGTCAAGAGACCCAGTACTTC.